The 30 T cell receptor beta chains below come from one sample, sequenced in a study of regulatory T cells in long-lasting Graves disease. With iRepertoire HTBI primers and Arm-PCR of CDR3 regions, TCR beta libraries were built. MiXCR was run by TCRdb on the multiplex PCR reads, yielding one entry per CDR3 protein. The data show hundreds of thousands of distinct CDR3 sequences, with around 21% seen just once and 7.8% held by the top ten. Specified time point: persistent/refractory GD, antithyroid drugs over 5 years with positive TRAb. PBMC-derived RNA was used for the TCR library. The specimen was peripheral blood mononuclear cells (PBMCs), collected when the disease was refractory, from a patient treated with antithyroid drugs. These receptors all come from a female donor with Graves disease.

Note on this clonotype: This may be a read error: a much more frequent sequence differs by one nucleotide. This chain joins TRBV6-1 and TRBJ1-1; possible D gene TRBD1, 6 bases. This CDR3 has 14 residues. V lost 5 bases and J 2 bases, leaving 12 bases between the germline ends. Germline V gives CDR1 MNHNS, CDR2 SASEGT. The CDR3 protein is CASSHRRGNTEAFF. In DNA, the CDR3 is TGTGCCAGCAGTCACCGCAGGGGTAACACTGAAGCTTTCTTT.

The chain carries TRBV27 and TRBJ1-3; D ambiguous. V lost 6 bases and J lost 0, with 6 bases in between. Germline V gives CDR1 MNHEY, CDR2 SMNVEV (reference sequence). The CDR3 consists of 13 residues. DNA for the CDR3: TGTGCCAGCAGGGCGCTCTCTGGAAACACCATATATTTT. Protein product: CASRALSGNTIYF.

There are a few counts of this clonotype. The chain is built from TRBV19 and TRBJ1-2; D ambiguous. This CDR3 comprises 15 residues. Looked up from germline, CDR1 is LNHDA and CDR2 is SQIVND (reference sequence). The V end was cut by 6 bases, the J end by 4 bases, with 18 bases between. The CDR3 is CASRQSGRGGYGYTF. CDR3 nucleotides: TGTGCCAGTAGACAAAGTGGCAGAGGCGGCTATGGCTACACCTTC. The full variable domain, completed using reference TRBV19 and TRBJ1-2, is DGGITQSPKYLFRKEGQNVTLSCEQNLNHDAMYWYRQDPGQGLRLIYYSQIVNDFQKGDIAEGYSVSREKKESFPLTVTSAQKNPTAFYLCASRQSGRGGYGYTFGSGTRLTVV.

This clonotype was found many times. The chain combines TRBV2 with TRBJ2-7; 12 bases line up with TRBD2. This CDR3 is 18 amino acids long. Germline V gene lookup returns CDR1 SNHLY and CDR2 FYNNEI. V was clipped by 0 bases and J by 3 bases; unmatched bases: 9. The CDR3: CASSEAHLAGGPNYEQYF. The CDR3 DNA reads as TGTGCCAGCAGTGAAGCGCACCTAGCGGGAGGGCCTAACTACGAGCAGTACTTC.

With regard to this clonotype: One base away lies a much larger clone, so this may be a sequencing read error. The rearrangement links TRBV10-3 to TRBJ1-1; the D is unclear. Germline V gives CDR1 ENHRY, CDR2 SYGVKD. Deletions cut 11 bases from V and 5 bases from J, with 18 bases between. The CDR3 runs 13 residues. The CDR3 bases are TGTGCCGCAGGAGAAGGCAGGAAAACTGAAGCTTTCTTT. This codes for CAAGEGRKTEAFF.

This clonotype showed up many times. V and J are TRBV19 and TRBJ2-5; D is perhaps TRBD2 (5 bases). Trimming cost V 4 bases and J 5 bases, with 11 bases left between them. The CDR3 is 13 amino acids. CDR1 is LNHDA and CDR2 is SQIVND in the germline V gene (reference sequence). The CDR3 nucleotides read TGTGCCAGTAGTAGATCGCCGGGGGAGACCCAGTACTTC. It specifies CASSRSPGETQYF.

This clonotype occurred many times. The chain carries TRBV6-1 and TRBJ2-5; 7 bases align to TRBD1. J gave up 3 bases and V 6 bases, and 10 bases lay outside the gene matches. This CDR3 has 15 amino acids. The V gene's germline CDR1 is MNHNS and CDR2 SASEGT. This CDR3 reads CASRGQDRAKETQYF. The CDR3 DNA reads TGTGCCAGCAGGGGCCAAGACAGGGCCAAAGAGACCCAGTACTTC.

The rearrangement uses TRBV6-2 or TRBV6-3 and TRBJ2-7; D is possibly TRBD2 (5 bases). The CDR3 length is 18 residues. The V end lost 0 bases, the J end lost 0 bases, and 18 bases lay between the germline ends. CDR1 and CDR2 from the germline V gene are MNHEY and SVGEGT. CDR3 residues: CASSYSNVYGGSSYEQYF. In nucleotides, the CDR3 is TGTGCCAGCAGTTACTCGAATGTGTATGGCGGGTCCTCCTACGAGCAGTACTTC.

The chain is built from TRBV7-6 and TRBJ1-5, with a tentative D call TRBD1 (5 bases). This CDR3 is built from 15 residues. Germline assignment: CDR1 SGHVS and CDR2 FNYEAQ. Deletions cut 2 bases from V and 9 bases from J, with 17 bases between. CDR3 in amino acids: CASSLRPGSDRPQHF. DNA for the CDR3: TGTGCCAGCAGCTTAAGGCCAGGGAGTGATCGGCCCCAGCATTTT.

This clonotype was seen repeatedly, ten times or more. The CDR3 DNA reads TGTGCCAGCATCCCCCGGAGCGGCTACGAGCAGTACTTC. Translating gives CASIPRSGYEQYF. The chain is built from TRBV28 and TRBJ2-7; perhaps TRBD2 as D (5 bases). The CDR3 length is 13 residues. From germline, CDR1 is MDHEN and CDR2 SYDVKM. V was shortened by 7 bases and J by 3 bases, with 13 bases between the two germline ends.

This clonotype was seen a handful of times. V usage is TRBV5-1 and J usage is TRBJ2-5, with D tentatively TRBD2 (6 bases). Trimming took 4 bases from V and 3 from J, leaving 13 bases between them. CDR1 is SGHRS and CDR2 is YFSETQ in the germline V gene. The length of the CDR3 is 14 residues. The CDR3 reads CASSLGTFKETQYF. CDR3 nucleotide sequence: TGCGCCAGCAGCCTGGGGACTTTCAAAGAGACCCAGTACTTC.

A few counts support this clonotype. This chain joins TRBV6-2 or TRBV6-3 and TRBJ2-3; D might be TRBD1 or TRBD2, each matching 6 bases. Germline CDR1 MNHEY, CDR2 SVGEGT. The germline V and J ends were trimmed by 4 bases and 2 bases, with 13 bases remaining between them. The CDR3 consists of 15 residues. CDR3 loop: CASSFVRGLTDTQYF. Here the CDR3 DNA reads TGTGCCAGCAGTTTTGTCAGGGGACTCACAGATACGCAGTATTTT.

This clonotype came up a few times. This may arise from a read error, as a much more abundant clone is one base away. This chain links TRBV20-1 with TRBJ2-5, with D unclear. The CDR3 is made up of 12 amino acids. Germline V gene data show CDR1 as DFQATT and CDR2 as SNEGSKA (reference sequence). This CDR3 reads CSARTMQGTQYF. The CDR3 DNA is TGCAGTGCTAGGACCATGCAAGGGACCCAGTACTTC.

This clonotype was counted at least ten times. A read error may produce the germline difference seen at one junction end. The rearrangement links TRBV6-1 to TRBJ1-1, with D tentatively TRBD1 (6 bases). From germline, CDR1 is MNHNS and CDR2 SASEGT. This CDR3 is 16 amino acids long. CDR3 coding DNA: TGTGCCAGCAGCTGGGGGGACAAAGGGATGAACACTAAAGCTTTCTTT. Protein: CASSWGDKGMNTKAFF.

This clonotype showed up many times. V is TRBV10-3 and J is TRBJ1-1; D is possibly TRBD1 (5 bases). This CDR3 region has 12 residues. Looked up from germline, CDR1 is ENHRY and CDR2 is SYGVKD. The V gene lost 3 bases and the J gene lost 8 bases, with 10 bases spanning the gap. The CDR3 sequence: CAISDLGAEAFF. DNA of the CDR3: TGTGCCATCAGTGATCTAGGGGCCGAAGCTTTCTTT.

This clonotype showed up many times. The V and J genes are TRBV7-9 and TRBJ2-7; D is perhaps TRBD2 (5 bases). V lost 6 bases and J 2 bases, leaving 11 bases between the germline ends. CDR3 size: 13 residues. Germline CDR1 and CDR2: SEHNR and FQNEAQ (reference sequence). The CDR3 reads CASSTGITYEQYF. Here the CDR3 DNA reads TGTGCCAGCAGTACCGGGATCACCTACGAGCAGTACTTC.

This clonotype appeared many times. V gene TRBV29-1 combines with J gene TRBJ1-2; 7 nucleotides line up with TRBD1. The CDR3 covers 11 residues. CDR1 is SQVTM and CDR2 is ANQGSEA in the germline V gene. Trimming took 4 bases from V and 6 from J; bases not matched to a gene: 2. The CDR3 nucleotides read TGCAGCGTTGTAGGGGGCGATGGCTACACCTTC. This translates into CSVVGGDGYTF.

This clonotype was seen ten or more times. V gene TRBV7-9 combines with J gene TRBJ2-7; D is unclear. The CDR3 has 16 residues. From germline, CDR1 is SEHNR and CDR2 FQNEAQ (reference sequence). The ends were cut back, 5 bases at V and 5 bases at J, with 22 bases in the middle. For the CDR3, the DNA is TGTGCCAGCAGCCGAAACGTACAGACCCCGCAGGACGAGCAGTACTTC. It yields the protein CASSRNVQTPQDEQYF.

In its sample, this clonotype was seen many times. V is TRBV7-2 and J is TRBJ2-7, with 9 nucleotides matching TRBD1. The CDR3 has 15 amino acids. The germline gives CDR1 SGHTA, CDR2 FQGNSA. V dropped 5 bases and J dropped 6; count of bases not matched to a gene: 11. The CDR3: CASSRVGDRAGEQYF. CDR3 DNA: TGTGCCAGCAGCCGTGTCGGGGACAGGGCCGGCGAGCAGTACTTC.

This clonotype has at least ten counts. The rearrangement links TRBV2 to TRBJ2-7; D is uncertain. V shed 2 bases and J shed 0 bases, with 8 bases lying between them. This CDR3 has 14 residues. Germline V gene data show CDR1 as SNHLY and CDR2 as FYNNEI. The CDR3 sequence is CASSETVSSYEQYF. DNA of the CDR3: TGTGCCAGCAGTGAAACGGTGAGCTCCTACGAGCAGTACTTC.

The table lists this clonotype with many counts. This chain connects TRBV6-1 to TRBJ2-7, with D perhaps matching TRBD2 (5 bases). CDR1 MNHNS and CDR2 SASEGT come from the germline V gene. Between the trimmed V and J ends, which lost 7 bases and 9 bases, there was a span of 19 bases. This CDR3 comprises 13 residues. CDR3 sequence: CASTNGRQSGQYF. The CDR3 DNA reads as TGTGCCAGCACGAATGGGCGGCAGAGCGGGCAGTACTTC.

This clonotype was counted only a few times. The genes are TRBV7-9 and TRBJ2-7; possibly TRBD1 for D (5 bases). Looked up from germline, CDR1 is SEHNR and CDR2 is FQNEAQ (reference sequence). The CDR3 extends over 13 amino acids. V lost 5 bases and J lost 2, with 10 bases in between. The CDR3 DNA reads TGTGCCAGCAGCGCTGACAGTACCTACGAGCAGTACTTC. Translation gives CASSADSTYEQYF.

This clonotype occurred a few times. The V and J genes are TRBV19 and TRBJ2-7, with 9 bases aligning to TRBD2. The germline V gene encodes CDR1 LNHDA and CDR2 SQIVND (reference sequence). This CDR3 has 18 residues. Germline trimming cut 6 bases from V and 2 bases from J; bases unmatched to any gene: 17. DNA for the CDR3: TGTGCCAGTAGCGAGAGTCAGGGCCGGCTAGCGGGAACCTACGAGCAGTACTTC. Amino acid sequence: CASSESQGRLAGTYEQYF.

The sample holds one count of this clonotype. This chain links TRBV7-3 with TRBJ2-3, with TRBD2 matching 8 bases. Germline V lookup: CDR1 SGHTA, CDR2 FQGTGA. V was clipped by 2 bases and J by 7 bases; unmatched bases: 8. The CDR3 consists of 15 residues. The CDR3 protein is CASSLRSGRMNTQYF. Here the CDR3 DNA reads TGTGCCAGCAGCTTACGCAGCGGGAGAATGAATACGCAGTATTTT.

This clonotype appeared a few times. The chain's CDR3 is CASRPHRGGWETQYF. The CDR3, as DNA: TGTGCCAGTAGACCGCACAGGGGTGGGTGGGAGACCCAGTACTTC. This chain joins TRBV19 and TRBJ2-5, with TRBD1 matching 7 bases. Germline CDR1 LNHDA, CDR2 SQIVND (reference sequence). The CDR3 has 15 residues. Trimming cost V 6 bases and J 5 bases; bases outside gene matches: 12.

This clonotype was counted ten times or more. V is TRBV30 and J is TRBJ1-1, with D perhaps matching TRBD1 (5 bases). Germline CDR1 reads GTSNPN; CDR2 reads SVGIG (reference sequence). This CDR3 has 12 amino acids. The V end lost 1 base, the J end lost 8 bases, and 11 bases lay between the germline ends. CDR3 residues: CAWSAGSGEAFF. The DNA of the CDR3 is TGTGCCTGGAGTGCGGGTTCAGGGGAAGCTTTCTTT.

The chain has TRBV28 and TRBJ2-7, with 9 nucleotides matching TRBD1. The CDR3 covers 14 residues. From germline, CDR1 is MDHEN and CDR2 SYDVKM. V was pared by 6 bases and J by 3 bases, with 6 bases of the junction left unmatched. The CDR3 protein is CASSVDRGGYEQYF. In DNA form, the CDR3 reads TGTGCCAGCAGCGTGGACAGGGGAGGCTACGAGCAGTACTTC.

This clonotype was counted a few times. CDR3 DNA: TGCAGTGCTAGAGATCGCATGGAGCTGTTTTTT. Residues: CSARDRMELFF. The rearrangement uses TRBV20-1 and TRBJ2-2; D is uncertain. Germline CDR1 reads DFQATT; CDR2 reads SNEGSKA (reference sequence). The CDR3 contains 11 residues. Trimming pared 0 bases from V and 10 bases from J, leaving 6 bases between.

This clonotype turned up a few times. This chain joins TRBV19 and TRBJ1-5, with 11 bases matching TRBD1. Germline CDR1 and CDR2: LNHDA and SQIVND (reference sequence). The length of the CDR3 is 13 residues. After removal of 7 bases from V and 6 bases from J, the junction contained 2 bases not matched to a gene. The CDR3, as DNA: TGTGCCAGTAAAGGACAGGGGGCTCAGCCCCAGCATTTT. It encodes CASKGQGAQPQHF.

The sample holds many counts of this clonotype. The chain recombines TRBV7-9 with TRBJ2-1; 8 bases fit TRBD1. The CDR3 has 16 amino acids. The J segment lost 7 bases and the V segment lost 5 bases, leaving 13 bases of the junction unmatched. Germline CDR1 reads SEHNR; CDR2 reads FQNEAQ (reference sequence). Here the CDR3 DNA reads TGTGCCAGCAGCCGACAGGGGACACCACTTGAGAATGAGCAGTTCTTC. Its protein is CASSRQGTPLENEQFF.